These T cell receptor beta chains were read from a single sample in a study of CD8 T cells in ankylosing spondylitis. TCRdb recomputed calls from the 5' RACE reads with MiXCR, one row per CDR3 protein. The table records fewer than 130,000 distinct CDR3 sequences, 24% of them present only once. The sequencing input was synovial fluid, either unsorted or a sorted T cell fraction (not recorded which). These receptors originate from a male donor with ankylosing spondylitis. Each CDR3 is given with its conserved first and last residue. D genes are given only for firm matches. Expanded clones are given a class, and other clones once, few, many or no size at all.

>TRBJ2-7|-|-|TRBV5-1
TGCGCCAGCAGCTTGAACAGGGATGAGCAGTACTTC
CASSLNRDEQYF
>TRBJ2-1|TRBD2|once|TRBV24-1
TGTGCCACCACCCCCGGCGGGAGCGGTTACAATGAGCAGTTCTTC
CATTPGGSGYNEQFF
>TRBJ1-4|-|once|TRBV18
TGTGCCAGCTCACCATCCGGGACTAATGAAAAACTGTTTTTT
CASSPSGTNEKLFF
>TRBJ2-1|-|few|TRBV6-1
TGTGCCAGCAGTGTTTCGCTGAGCTCCTACAATGAGCAGTTCTTC
CASSVSLSSYNEQFF
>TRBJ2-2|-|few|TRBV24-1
TGTGCCACCAGCCTCGGGGGGAACACCGGGGAGCTGTTTTTT
CATSLGGNTGELFF
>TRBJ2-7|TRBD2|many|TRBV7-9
TGTGCCAGCAGCGACGGGACTAGCGAAGACGAGCAGTACTTC
CASSDGTSEDEQYF
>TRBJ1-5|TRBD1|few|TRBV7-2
TGTGCCAGCAGCACGAGGGACAGGTGGAATCAGCCCCAGCATTTT
CASSTRDRWNQPQHF
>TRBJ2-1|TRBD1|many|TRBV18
TGTGCCAGCTCACTAGGGACAGGGGATCATGAGCAGTTCTTC
CASSLGTGDHEQFF
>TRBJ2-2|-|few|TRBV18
TGTGCCAGCTCACCACAGCCGAACACCGGGGAGCTGTTTTTT
CASSPQPNTGELFF
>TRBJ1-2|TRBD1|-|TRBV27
TGTGCCAGCAGGGGACAGGGGGGTAAAGATAGCTATGGCTACACCTTC
CASRGQGGKDSYGYTF
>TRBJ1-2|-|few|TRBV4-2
TGTGCCAGCAGCCAAGCCCAGGAGGGTGGCTATGGCTACACCTTC
CASSQAQEGGYGYTF
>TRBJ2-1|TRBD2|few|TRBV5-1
TGCGCCAGCAGCCGACCACGGACTAGCGGGAGTATTTCGAGCTCCTACAATGAGCAGTTCTTC
CASSRPRTSGSISSSYNEQFF
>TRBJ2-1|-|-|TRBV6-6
TGTGCCAGCAGCGAAGAGTACGGGGAGGAGTTCTTC
CASSEEYGEEFF
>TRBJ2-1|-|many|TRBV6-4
TGTGCCAGCAGTGTTTTTCAGGGTGGAAACAATGAGCAGTTCTTC
CASSVFQGGNNEQFF
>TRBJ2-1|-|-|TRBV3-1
TGTGCCAGCAGCCAAGGATCGGGGAATACCAATGAGCAGTTCTTC
CASSQGSGNTNEQFF
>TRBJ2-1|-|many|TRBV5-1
TGCGCCAGCAGCTTGGTCTTGGGGTGGCAGTTCTTC
CASSLVLGWQFF
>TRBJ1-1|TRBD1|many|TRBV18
TGTGCCAGCTCACCCATTAGGACAGGGGAGGGTTCGACCACTGAAGCTTTCTTT
CASSPIRTGEGSTTEAFF
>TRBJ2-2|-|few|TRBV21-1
TGTGCCAGCAGCAAATCGTTGCCTGGGACAGGCCTCGAAGGCACCGGGGAGCTGTTTTTT
CASSKSLPGTGLEGTGELFF
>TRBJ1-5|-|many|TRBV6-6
TGTGCCAGCAGCCCGGGACCTGATCAGCCCCAGCATTTT
CASSPGPDQPQHF
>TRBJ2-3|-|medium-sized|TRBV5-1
TGCGCCAGCAGCTTGACGCAACCTAGCACAGATACGCAGTATTTT
CASSLTQPSTDTQYF
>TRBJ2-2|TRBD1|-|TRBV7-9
TGTGCCAGCAGCCGGGGACAGGTGAACACCGGGGAGCTGTTTTTT
CASSRGQVNTGELFF
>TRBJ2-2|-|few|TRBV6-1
TGTGCCAGCAATGGGCGAACGAACACCGGGGAGCTGTTTTTT
CASNGRTNTGELFF
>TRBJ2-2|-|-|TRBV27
TGTGCCAGCAGTAAGGGCAGGCTCGGCGGCACCGGGGAGCTGTTTTTT
CASSKGRLGGTGELFF
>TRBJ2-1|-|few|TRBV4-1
TGCGCCAGCAGCAATCTGGCGGGACGCGAGAACAATGAGCAGTTCTTC
CASSNLAGRENNEQFF